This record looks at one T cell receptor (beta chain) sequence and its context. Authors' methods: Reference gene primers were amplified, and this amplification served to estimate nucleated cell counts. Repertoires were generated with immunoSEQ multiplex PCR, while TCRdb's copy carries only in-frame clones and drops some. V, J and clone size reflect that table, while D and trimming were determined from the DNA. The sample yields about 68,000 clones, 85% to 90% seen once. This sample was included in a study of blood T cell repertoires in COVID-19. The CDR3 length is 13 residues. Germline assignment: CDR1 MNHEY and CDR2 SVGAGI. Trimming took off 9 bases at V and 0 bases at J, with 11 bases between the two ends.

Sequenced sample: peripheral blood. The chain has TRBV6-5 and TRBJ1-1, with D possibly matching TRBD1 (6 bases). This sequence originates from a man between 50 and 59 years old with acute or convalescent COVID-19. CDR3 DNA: TGTGCCAGTTCAGGACAGATGAACACTGAAGCTTTCTTT. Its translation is CASSGQMNTEAFF.